The 20 T cell receptor beta chains presented below share a single source sample, sequenced in a study of cytomegalovirus exposure and HLA in healthy donors. TCRdb keeps only in-frame clones here, not all; method: immunoSEQ multiplex PCR. The sample lists 140,000 to 150,000 clones; 91% were seen once. Sequenced input: PBMCs. These receptors were obtained from a young man in good health and CMV-seronegative.

The chain is built from TRBV29-1 and TRBJ2-2, with 13 bases aligning to TRBD2. The CDR3 has 17 residues. Per the germline V gene, CDR1 is SQVTM and CDR2 is ANQGSEA. The trim removed 4 bases at V and 0 bases at J, leaving 5 bases unmatched. CDR3 protein: CSVARLAGGANTGELFF. The CDR3 bases are TGCAGCGTTGCAAGACTAGCGGGAGGCGCGAACACCGGGGAGCTGTTTTTT.

The genes are TRBV19 and TRBJ2-5, with TRBD2 identical over 8 bases. From germline, CDR1 is LNHDA and CDR2 SQIVND (reference sequence). The CDR3 contains 15 residues. The J segment lost 1 base and the V segment lost 6 bases, leaving 7 bases of the junction unmatched. CDR3 in DNA: TGTGCCAGTAGCCGGGGAGCGGGAGTCCAAGAGACCCAGTACTTC. It is translated as CASSRGAGVQETQYF.

The rearrangement links TRBV5-1 to TRBJ2-6; possibly TRBD2 for D (6 bases). Germline CDR1 and CDR2: SGHRS and YFSETQ. The CDR3 totals 13 residues. Trimming left V 3 bases short and J 9 bases short, with 10 bases between. CDR3 residues: CASSWRDGNVLTF. As DNA, the CDR3 is TGCGCCAGCAGCTGGAGGGACGGCAACGTCCTGACTTTC.

The DNA for the CDR3 is TGTGCCAGCAGCTTAGACAGGCAAGAGACCCAGTACTTC. This sequence encodes CASSLDRQETQYF. The chain couples TRBV7-2 to TRBJ2-5; a weak D match, TRBD1 (5 bases). V was cut by 1 base and J by 2 bases, with 5 bases left in between. The CDR3 length is 13 residues. From germline, CDR1 is SGHTA and CDR2 FQGNSA.

The gene calls are TRBV5-1 and TRBJ1-4, with D possibly TRBD1 on 5 matching bases. The CDR3 totals 14 residues. Germline CDR1 and CDR2: SGHRS and YFSETQ. V gave up 6 bases and J gave up 7 bases, with 16 bases separating them. The CDR3 DNA reads TGCGCCAGCACCCGACAGTACCAAGGTGAAAAACTGTTTTTT. Amino acid sequence: CASTRQYQGEKLFF.

This clone was recorded once. The chain recombines TRBV6-5 with TRBJ2-3; 8 bases are a match to TRBD1. The CDR3 totals 16 residues. CDR1 is MNHEY, CDR2 SVGAGI, per germline. The trim removed 4 bases at V and 4 bases at J, leaving 10 bases unmatched. The CDR3 DNA reads TGTGCCAGCAGTTCAAGTACAGGGGGTAGGGCAGATACGCAGTATTTT. Protein sequence: CASSSSTGGRADTQYF.

This clone was detected only once. The rearrangement uses TRBV30 and TRBJ1-1; D is perhaps TRBD1 (5 bases). Trimming left V 2 bases short and J 3 bases short, with 13 bases between. This CDR3 has 14 residues. Germline V gene sequence: CDR1 GTSNPN, CDR2 SVGIG (reference sequence). Here the CDR3 DNA reads TGTGCCTGGAGTAACGGGTGGGGGGACACTGAAGCTTTCTTT. Protein sequence: CAWSNGWGDTEAFF.

The rearrangement joins TRBV5-1 to TRBJ2-7; 11 bases agree with TRBD2. Looked up from germline, CDR1 is SGHRS and CDR2 is YFSETQ. The CDR3 runs to 15 residues. V shed 6 bases and J 2 bases; nucleotides not matched to a gene: 7. The CDR3 region has the DNA TGCGCCAGCATGCCCCTAGCGGGGGGACCCTACGAGCAGTACTTC. Residues: CASMPLAGGPYEQYF.

Points on this clone: One end of the junction does not line up with germline, which may come from a read error. V usage is TRBV5-6 and J usage is TRBJ2-7; D gene ambiguous. The CDR3 is 11 amino acids. From germline, CDR1 is SGHDT and CDR2 YYEEEE. The CDR3 loop reads CASSLLDERYF. The CDR3 DNA follows: TGTGCCAGCAGCTTATTAGACGAGCGGTACTTC.

The sample holds one count of this clone. The V gene is TRBV6-6, the J gene TRBJ1-2, with 11 bases identical to TRBD1. The CDR3 sequence is 14 residues long. Germline-derived CDR1 and CDR2 are MNHNY and SVGAGI (reference sequence). The V segment lost 2 bases and the J segment 6 bases; nucleotides outside the gene matches: 2. In nucleotides, the CDR3 is TGTGCCAGCAGTTACCGGACAGGGGGCGATGGCTACACCTTC. The encoded protein is CASSYRTGGDGYTF.

The rearrangement links TRBV19 to TRBJ2-7; D ambiguous. V was cut by 1 base and J by 3 bases, with 7 bases left in between. This CDR3 is 13 amino acids long. Germline values: CDR1 LNHDA, CDR2 SQIVND (reference sequence). CDR3 sequence (DNA): TGTGCCAGTAGTATAGCGGTGGGCTACGAGCAGTACGTC. As protein: CASSIAVGYEQYV.

CDR3 sequence reads: CASSPRGLDRGGYGYTF. CDR3 in DNA: TGTGCCAGCTCACCACGAGGCCTAGACAGGGGAGGGTATGGCTACACCTTC. This chain links TRBV18 with TRBJ1-2, with 8 bases aligning to TRBD1. Germline assignment: CDR1 KGHSH and CDR2 LQKENI. This CDR3 spans 17 amino acids. With V trimmed by 1 base and J by 5 bases, 12 bases remained unmatched.

This clone was seen just once. At one end the junction does not follow the germline gene, possibly because of a read error. The chain has TRBV5-1 and TRBJ2-7; 9 nucleotides line up with TRBD1. The length of the CDR3 is 18 residues. Germline V CDR1 and CDR2: SGHRS, YFSETQ. The CDR3 region is CASSLNRGRNQFSYEQCF. The CDR3 coding sequence is TGCGCCAGCAGCTTGAACAGGGGGCGAAACCAATTCTCCTACGAGCAGTGCTTC. The whole variable domain, filled in from reference TRBV5-1 and TRBJ2-7, reads KAGVTQTPRYLIKTRGQQVTLSCSPISGHRSVSWYQQTPGQGLQFLFEYFSETQRNKGNFPGRFSGRQFSNSRSEMNVSTLELGDSALYLCASSLNRGRNQFSYEQCFGPGTRLTVT.

This CDR3 is CASRPTSGGGEQFF. The CDR3 nucleotides are TGTGCCAGCAGGCCAACTAGCGGGGGGGGTGAGCAGTTCTTC. This chain links TRBV7-8 with TRBJ2-1; 13 bases are shared with TRBD2. Germline trimming cut 6 bases from V and 9 bases from J; bases unmatched to any gene: 5. The length of the CDR3 is 14 residues. The germline V gene encodes CDR1 SGHVS and CDR2 FQNEAQ.

The chain carries TRBV5-1 and TRBJ2-1; the match to TRBD2 covers 10 bases. Trimming at V came to 4 bases and at J to 8 bases, leaving 9 bases not matched to a gene. CDR3 size: 15 residues. In germline, CDR1 is SGHRS, CDR2 YFSETQ. The CDR3 nucleotides read TGCGCCAGCAGCGTTAGCGGGAGGAAGTTGGATGAGCAGTTCTTC. Translation: CASSVSGRKLDEQFF.

This chain links TRBV11-1 with TRBJ2-2, with TRBD2 identical over 10 bases. Germline V gene data show CDR1 as SGHAT and CDR2 as FQDESV (reference sequence). Trimming took 9 bases from V and 6 from J; bases not matched to a gene: 4. The length of the CDR3 is 13 residues. The CDR3 spells CASKLAGAGELFF. The CDR3 DNA reads as TGTGCCAGTAAGCTAGCGGGGGCCGGGGAGCTGTTTTTT.

The V call is TRBV7-9, the J call TRBJ2-2, with 8 nucleotides matching TRBD2. This CDR3 region has 16 residues. The V segment lost 5 bases and the J segment 7 bases; nucleotides outside the gene matches: 12. The germline CDR1 and CDR2 sequences are SEHNR and FQNEAQ (reference sequence). The CDR3 nucleotides are TGTGCCAGCAGCCCCCCGGGAGGGAGTTTTGACGGGGAGCTGTTTTTT. Protein sequence: CASSPPGGSFDGELFF.

This chain links TRBV7-9 with TRBJ1-3, with D possibly being TRBD1 (5 bases). V was clipped by 1 base and J by 4 bases, with 14 bases between them. Germline CDR1 SEHNR, CDR2 FQNEAQ (reference sequence). This CDR3 contains 16 residues. The CDR3 coding sequence is TGTGCCAGCAGCTTAGGACCCCGGGGGAGAGGAAACACCATATATTTT. It yields the protein CASSLGPRGRGNTIYF.

This chain uses TRBV10-2 with TRBJ2-2; maybe TRBD2 (6 bases). The CDR3 runs 16 residues. Germline CDR1 is WSHSY and CDR2 is SAAADI. V was shortened by 3 bases and J by 9 bases, with 20 bases between the two germline ends. The CDR3 loop reads CASSDLGRGTSRELFF. In DNA, the CDR3 is TGCGCCAGCAGTGATTTGGGACGGGGGACCTCGCGGGAGCTGTTTTTT.

The chain employs TRBV10-2 and TRBJ1-2; D may be TRBD1 (5 bases). The V end lost 0 bases, the J end lost 3 bases, and 8 bases lay between the germline ends. The CDR3 is 14 amino acids. CDR1 is WSHSY, CDR2 SAAADI, per germline. The CDR3 region is CASSESRAHYGYTF. The CDR3 nucleotides are TGCGCCAGCAGTGAGTCCAGGGCCCACTATGGCTACACCTTC.